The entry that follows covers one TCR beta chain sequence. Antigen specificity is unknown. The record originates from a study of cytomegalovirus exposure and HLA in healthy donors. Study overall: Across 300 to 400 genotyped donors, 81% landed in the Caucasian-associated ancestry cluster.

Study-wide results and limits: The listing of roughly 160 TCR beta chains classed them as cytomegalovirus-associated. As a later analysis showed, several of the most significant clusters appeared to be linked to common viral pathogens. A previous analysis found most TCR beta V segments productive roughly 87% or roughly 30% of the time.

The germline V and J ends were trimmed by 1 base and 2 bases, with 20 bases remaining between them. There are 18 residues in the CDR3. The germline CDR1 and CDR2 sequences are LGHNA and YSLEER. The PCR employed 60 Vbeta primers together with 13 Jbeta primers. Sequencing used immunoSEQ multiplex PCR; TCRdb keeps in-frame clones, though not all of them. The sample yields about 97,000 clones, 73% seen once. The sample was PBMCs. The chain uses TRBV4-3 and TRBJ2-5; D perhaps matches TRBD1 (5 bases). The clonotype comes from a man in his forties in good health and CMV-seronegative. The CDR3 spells CASSQGLAGLTHQETQYF. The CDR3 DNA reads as TGCGCCAGCAGCCAAGGCCTGGCAGGGCTGACCCATCAAGAGACCCAGTACTTC.